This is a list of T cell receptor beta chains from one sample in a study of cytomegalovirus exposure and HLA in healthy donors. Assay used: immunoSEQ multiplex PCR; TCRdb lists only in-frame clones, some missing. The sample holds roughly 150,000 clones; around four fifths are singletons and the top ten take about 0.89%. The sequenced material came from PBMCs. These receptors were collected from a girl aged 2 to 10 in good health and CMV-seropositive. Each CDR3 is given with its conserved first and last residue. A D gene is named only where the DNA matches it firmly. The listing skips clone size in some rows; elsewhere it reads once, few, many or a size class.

CDR3 protein: CASNHRGHPRPTGELFF
CDR3 DNA: TGCGCCAGCAACCACAGGGGGCATCCACGGCCCACCGGGGAGCTGTTTTTT
V gene: TRBV5-1
D gene: TRBD1
J gene: TRBJ2-2
clone size: few

CDR3 protein: CAWSLTGNGNTIYF
CDR3 DNA: TGTGCCTGGAGCCTGACAGGGAATGGAAACACCATATATTTT
V gene: TRBV30
D gene: TRBD1
J gene: TRBJ1-3
clone size: NA

CDR3 protein: CASSHQRGVAKNIQYF
CDR3 DNA: TGTGCCAGTAGCCATCAGCGAGGAGTAGCCAAAAACATTCAGTACTTC
V gene: TRBV19
D gene: NA
J gene: TRBJ2-4
clone size: NA

CDR3 protein: CASSPPRTGKDYGYTF
CDR3 DNA: TGCGCCAGCAGCCCCCCCCGGACAGGGAAAGACTATGGCTACACCTTC
V gene: TRBV4-1
D gene: TRBD1
J gene: TRBJ1-2
clone size: NA

CDR3 protein: CSVNHGVSYEQYF
CDR3 DNA: TGCAGCGTCAACCACGGGGTATCCTACGAGCAGTACTTC
V gene: TRBV29-1
D gene: NA
J gene: TRBJ2-7
clone size: NA

CDR3 protein: CASSPLTSRATEAFF
CDR3 DNA: TGTGCCAGCTCACCATTAACTTCCAGGGCCACTGAAGCTTTCTTT
V gene: TRBV18
D gene: NA
J gene: TRBJ1-1
clone size: NA

CDR3 protein: CAISGGGTDTQYF
CDR3 DNA: TGTGCCATCAGTGGGGGGGGCACAGATACGCAGTATTTT
V gene: TRBV10-3
D gene: NA
J gene: TRBJ2-3
clone size: NA

CDR3 protein: CASTKDPAGNYEQYF
CDR3 DNA: TGCGCCAGCACTAAAGACCCTGCGGGGAACTACGAGCAGTACTTC
V gene: TRBV4-1
D gene: NA
J gene: TRBJ2-7
clone size: NA

CDR3 protein: CAWSATGETEAFF
CDR3 DNA: TGTGCCTGGAGTGCGACAGGGGAAACTGAAGCTTTCTTT
V gene: TRBV30
D gene: TRBD1
J gene: TRBJ1-1
clone size: few

CDR3 protein: CASSQGRGAKNIQYF
CDR3 DNA: TGTGCCAGCAGTCAGGGGCGCGGGGCCAAAAACATTCAGTACTTC
V gene: TRBV28
D gene: NA
J gene: TRBJ2-4
clone size: NA

CDR3 protein: CASSEYNAGYRFTQYF
CDR3 DNA: TGTGCCAGCAGTGAATATAACGCAGGGTATAGGTTTACGCAGTATTTT
V gene: TRBV25-1
D gene: NA
J gene: TRBJ2-3
clone size: NA

CDR3 protein: CASSPTGGSNQPQHF
CDR3 DNA: TGTGCCAGCTCACCTACTGGCGGTAGCAATCAGCCCCAGCATTTT
V gene: TRBV18
D gene: NA
J gene: TRBJ1-5
clone size: NA

CDR3 protein: CASSFRDSGGHEQFF
CDR3 DNA: TGTGCCAGCAGCTTCAGGGACAGCGGTGGGCATGAGCAGTTCTTC
V gene: TRBV11-3
D gene: TRBD1
J gene: TRBJ2-1
clone size: NA

CDR3 protein: CASSGQESSYEQYF
CDR3 DNA: TGTGCCAGCAGCGGACAGGAGAGCTCCTACGAGCAGTACTTC
V gene: TRBV2
D gene: TRBD1
J gene: TRBJ2-7
clone size: NA

CDR3 protein: CASSDRTHQETQYF
CDR3 DNA: TGTGCCAGCAGCGATAGAACGCACCAAGAGACCCAGTACTTC
V gene: TRBV11-3
D gene: NA
J gene: TRBJ2-5
clone size: once

CDR3 protein: CASSPGGGANVLTF
CDR3 DNA: TGCGCCAGCAGCCCGGGAGGGGGGGCCAACGTCCTGACTTTC
V gene: TRBV5-1
D gene: TRBD2
J gene: TRBJ2-6
clone size: few

CDR3 protein: CASSPRQGSEKLFF
CDR3 DNA: TGTGCCAGCAGCCCTAGACAGGGGTCCGAAAAACTGTTTTTT
V gene: TRBV9
D gene: TRBD1
J gene: TRBJ1-4
clone size: NA

CDR3 protein: CASSVDRGQFF
CDR3 DNA: TGTGCCAGCAGCGTCGATAGGGGGCAGTTCTTC
V gene: TRBV11-1
D gene: NA
J gene: TRBJ2-1
clone size: NA

CDR3 protein: CASSQDSLTDTQYF
CDR3 DNA: TGCGCCAGCAGCCAAGATTCCCTAACAGATACGCAGTATTTT
V gene: TRBV4-1
D gene: NA
J gene: TRBJ2-3
clone size: NA

CDR3 protein: CASSYGRGGGDTQYF
CDR3 DNA: TGTGCCAGCAGTTACGGGCGGGGAGGGGGAGATACGCAGTATTTT
V gene: TRBV6-6
D gene: NA
J gene: TRBJ2-3
clone size: few

CDR3 protein: CTSSHRTSGSEGTDTQYF
CDR3 DNA: TGCACCAGCAGCCATCGGACTAGCGGGAGTGAAGGAACAGATACGCAGTATTTT
V gene: TRBV1
D gene: NA
J gene: TRBJ2-3
clone size: NA

CDR3 protein: CAWSVGTVGEKLFF
CDR3 DNA: TGTGCCTGGAGTGTAGGGACAGTGGGTGAAAAACTGTTTTTT
V gene: TRBV30
D gene: TRBD1
J gene: TRBJ1-4
clone size: NA

CDR3 protein: CASSELAGASEQYF
CDR3 DNA: TGTGCCAGCAGTGAACTAGCGGGAGCGTCCGAGCAGTACTTC
V gene: TRBV6-4
D gene: TRBD2
J gene: TRBJ2-7
clone size: NA

CDR3 protein: CAVQGGGYGYTF
CDR3 DNA: TGTGCCGTACAGGGGGGAGGATATGGCTACACCTTC
V gene: TRBV6-1
D gene: TRBD1
J gene: TRBJ1-2
clone size: NA

CDR3 protein: CASSFTGGAYNEQFF
CDR3 DNA: TGCGCCAGCAGCTTTACGGGAGGGGCTTACAATGAGCAGTTCTTC
V gene: TRBV5-1
D gene: TRBD2
J gene: TRBJ2-1
clone size: once

CDR3 protein: CASSLGDSLLQPQHF
CDR3 DNA: TGTGCCAGCAGCTTGGGGGACTCCCTCCTCCAGCCCCAGCATTTT
V gene: TRBV5-5
D gene: NA
J gene: TRBJ1-5
clone size: once

CDR3 protein: CASSTGTSVETQYF
CDR3 DNA: TGTGCCAGCAGTACCGGGACTAGCGTAGAGACCCAGTACTTC
V gene: TRBV27
D gene: TRBD2
J gene: TRBJ2-5
clone size: NA

CDR3 protein: CASSQEGGLAGAKTQYF
CDR3 DNA: TGTGCCAGCAGCCAAGAGGGTGGGCTAGCGGGAGCAAAGACCCAGTACTTC
V gene: TRBV4-2
D gene: TRBD2
J gene: TRBJ2-5
clone size: NA

CDR3 protein: CASRSEAQETQYF
CDR3 DNA: TGCGCCAGCCGGTCGGAGGCCCAAGAGACCCAGTACTTC
V gene: TRBV4-1
D gene: NA
J gene: TRBJ2-5
clone size: NA

CDR3 protein: CASSFRGQGNGYTF
CDR3 DNA: TGTGCCAGCAGTTTTCGCGGACAGGGTAATGGCTACACCTTC
V gene: TRBV28
D gene: TRBD1
J gene: TRBJ1-2
clone size: few

CDR3 protein: CATCVAGGRSYEQYF
CDR3 DNA: TGTGCCACTTGCGTCGCGGGCGGGAGGTCCTACGAGCAGTACTTC
V gene: TRBV10-3
D gene: TRBD2
J gene: TRBJ2-7
clone size: NA